The rows below give T cell receptor beta chains drawn from one sample of a study of blood T cell repertoires in COVID-19. Repertoires were generated with immunoSEQ multiplex PCR, while TCRdb's copy carries only in-frame clones and drops some. The sample lists 200,000 or so clones; 80% to 90% were seen once. What was sequenced was peripheral blood. The receptors come from a woman aged 80 or over with COVID-19, enrolled during active disease. Both conserved end residues are part of each CDR3. Fields, in order: clone size, J gene, V gene, D gene, CDR3 DNA, CDR3 protein. A D gene is named only where the DNA matches it firmly. Clone size is shown for a subset of rows, as once, few, many or a class of expanded clone.

size: -
J: TRBJ1-5
V: TRBV7-6
D: -
DNA: TGTGCCAGCAGCTTAATGACAGGAGGTAGCAATCAGCCCCAGCATTTT
CDR3: CASSLMTGGSNQPQHF

size: -
J: TRBJ2-5
V: TRBV18
D: TRBD1
DNA: TGTGCCAGCTCATCCGGACAGGGGGCCGAGACCCAGTACTTC
CDR3: CASSSGQGAETQYF

size: -
J: TRBJ1-2
V: TRBV5-4
D: TRBD1
DNA: TGTGCCAGCAGCGCCCACCGGGACAGGGGCAAAGGGGACTATGGCTACACCTTC
CDR3: CASSAHRDRGKGDYGYTF

size: -
J: TRBJ1-4
V: TRBV6-5
D: -
DNA: TGTGCCAGCAAGTCCGCAGGGGTCGGGGAAAAACTGTTTTTT
CDR3: CASKSAGVGEKLFF

size: -
J: TRBJ1-1
V: TRBV5-4
D: TRBD1
DNA: TGTGCCAGCAGCTCGGGACAGGGCTTAGGTGCTTTCTTT
CDR3: CASSSGQGLGAFF

size: -
J: TRBJ1-4
V: TRBV7-2
D: -
DNA: TGTGCCAGCAGCCCAACGGGGACTAATGAAAAACTGTTTTTT
CDR3: CASSPTGTNEKLFF

size: -
J: TRBJ1-1
V: TRBV5-1
D: -
DNA: TGCGCCAGCAGCTTGACATCCCAGAACACTGAAGCTTTCTTT
CDR3: CASSLTSQNTEAFF

size: -
J: TRBJ2-2
V: TRBV19
D: TRBD1
DNA: TGTGCCAGTAGTGACGGGACAGGGTTCGGGGAGCTGTTTTTT
CDR3: CASSDGTGFGELFF

size: -
J: TRBJ2-2
V: TRBV6-5
D: -
DNA: TGTGCCAGCAGTACGGGGGCCGGGGAGCTGTTTTTT
CDR3: CASSTGAGELFF

size: -
J: TRBJ2-7
V: TRBV28
D: -
DNA: TGTGCCAGCAGTTTACCCGACAGGGTAGGGAGGTACGAGCAGTACTTC
CDR3: CASSLPDRVGRYEQYF

size: -
J: TRBJ1-4
V: TRBV4-2
D: -
DNA: TGTGCCAGCAGCCAGCCATTTCCCGGGACAATGTCTGGAAAACTGTTTTTT
CDR3: CASSQPFPGTMSGKLFF

size: -
J: TRBJ1-2
V: TRBV6-2/TRBV6-3
D: TRBD1
DNA: TGTGCCAGCAGTTACAACAGGGGGGGCGCCTATGGCTACACCTTC
CDR3: CASSYNRGGAYGYTF

size: -
J: TRBJ2-1
V: TRBV7-9
D: TRBD2
DNA: TGTGCCAGCAGCCCAGCGGGGGCCGGCTACAATGAGCAGTTCTTC
CDR3: CASSPAGAGYNEQFF

size: -
J: TRBJ1-1
V: TRBV20-1
D: -
DNA: TGCAGTGCGTTTTACAGTGTCGAAGCTTTCTTT
CDR3: CSAFYSVEAFF

size: -
J: TRBJ1-1
V: TRBV24-1
D: -
DNA: TGTGCCACCAGTGGAGGACTTGGGACAGAAGCTTTCTTT
CDR3: CATSGGLGTEAFF

size: -
J: TRBJ1-3
V: TRBV5-4
D: -
DNA: TGTGCCAGCAGCTTGGGACACAACACCGTCTCTGGAAACACCATATATTTT
CDR3: CASSLGHNTVSGNTIYF

size: -
J: TRBJ1-3
V: TRBV28
D: TRBD1
DNA: TGTGCCAGTTTCGACAGGGGACCTGGAAACACCATATATTTT
CDR3: CASFDRGPGNTIYF

size: -
J: TRBJ2-3
V: TRBV4-2
D: TRBD2
DNA: TGTGCCAGCAGCCGAGCGGTGGTAGCGGGGCTCACAGATACGCAGTATTTT
CDR3: CASSRAVVAGLTDTQYF

size: -
J: TRBJ1-1
V: TRBV7-2
D: TRBD1
DNA: TGTGCCAGCAGCACCGGACAGGGGAGGACTGAAGCTTTCTTT
CDR3: CASSTGQGRTEAFF

size: -
J: TRBJ1-6
V: TRBV7-2
D: -
DNA: TGTGCCAGCAGCCCCGGGGAAAAGGCCAATTCACCCCTCCACTTT
CDR3: CASSPGEKANSPLHF

size: -
J: TRBJ1-1
V: TRBV5-1
D: -
DNA: TGCGCCAGCAGCCGGGGGGATTTCAACACTGAAGCTTTCTTT
CDR3: CASSRGDFNTEAFF

size: -
J: TRBJ1-5
V: TRBV10-3
D: TRBD1
DNA: TGTGCCATCAGTGAGTCGACAGGGACCTTGCAGCCCCAGCATTTT
CDR3: CAISESTGTLQPQHF

size: -
J: TRBJ1-1
V: TRBV11-2
D: -
DNA: TGTGCCACCGAGGGGAACACTGAAGCTTTCTTT
CDR3: CATEGNTEAFF

size: -
J: TRBJ1-5
V: TRBV30
D: -
DNA: TGTGCCTGGATGCAGGGGAATAGCAATCAGCCCCAGCATTTT
CDR3: CAWMQGNSNQPQHF

size: -
J: TRBJ2-4
V: TRBV2
D: -
DNA: TGTGCCAGCAGTTTAGAGGGCGGCTTAGCCAAAAACATTCAGTACTTC
CDR3: CASSLEGGLAKNIQYF

size: -
J: TRBJ2-4
V: TRBV11-2
D: -
DNA: TGTGCCAGCAGCTCCCCCAACTACCAAGCCAAAAACATTCAGTACTTC
CDR3: CASSSPNYQAKNIQYF

size: once
J: TRBJ2-1
V: TRBV7-3
D: -
DNA: TGTGCCAGCAGCTTAATGGCCTCCTACAATGAGCAGTTCTTC
CDR3: CASSLMASYNEQFF

size: -
J: TRBJ2-1
V: TRBV19
D: TRBD2
DNA: TGTGCCAGTAGTATTAGCGGGGGGGCATCGAATGAGCAGTTCTTC
CDR3: CASSISGGASNEQFF

size: -
J: TRBJ1-5
V: TRBV18
D: -
DNA: TGTGCCAGCTCACCGACCAGCGGCAATCAGCCCCAGCATTTT
CDR3: CASSPTSGNQPQHF

size: -
J: TRBJ2-7
V: TRBV19
D: TRBD1
DNA: TGTGCCAGTAGCGGGACAGACTTGACCTACGAGCAGTACTTC
CDR3: CASSGTDLTYEQYF

size: -
J: TRBJ2-7
V: TRBV6-2/TRBV6-3
D: TRBD2
DNA: TGTGCCAGCAGCCGAACTAGCGGGGGGACCTACGAGCAGTACTTC
CDR3: CASSRTSGGTYEQYF

size: -
J: TRBJ2-7
V: TRBV7-3
D: TRBD1
DNA: TGTGCCAGCAGCCCGGGGACAGGTGGTACCTACGAGCAGTACTTC
CDR3: CASSPGTGGTYEQYF

size: -
J: TRBJ1-2
V: TRBV28
D: -
DNA: TGTGCCAGCAGTTTAACAGACAGTTTGACTAACTATGGCTACACCTTC
CDR3: CASSLTDSLTNYGYTF

size: -
J: TRBJ1-2
V: TRBV28
D: -
DNA: TGTGCCAGCAGTTCCCCCGGGGGGGCAAGATATGGCTACACCTTC
CDR3: CASSSPGGARYGYTF

size: once
J: TRBJ2-5
V: TRBV5-5
D: -
DNA: TGTGCCAGCAGCTTGGAGGCAGGGCGGTCGGAGACCCAGTACTTC
CDR3: CASSLEAGRSETQYF

size: -
J: TRBJ1-6
V: TRBV6-5
D: TRBD1
DNA: TGTGCCAGCAGTACTCAGGGGGCTCATTCACCCCTCCACTTT
CDR3: CASSTQGAHSPLHF

size: -
J: TRBJ2-2
V: TRBV5-4
D: TRBD2
DNA: TGTGCCAGCAGCTTAGGTACGCAGATAGCGGGGATCACCGGGGAGCTGTTTTTT
CDR3: CASSLGTQIAGITGELFF

size: -
J: TRBJ1-1
V: TRBV5-1
D: -
DNA: TGCGCCAGCGCTTGGACACAGAACACTGAAGCTTTCTTT
CDR3: CASAWTQNTEAFF

size: -
J: TRBJ2-1
V: TRBV13
D: -
DNA: TGTGCCAGCAGTTGGGAAGGTGCGGGGTGGTACAATGAGCAGTTCTTC
CDR3: CASSWEGAGWYNEQFF

size: medium-sized
J: TRBJ2-5
V: TRBV5-1
D: TRBD2
DNA: TGCGCCAGCAGCGGAGCGGGGTCGGGGGAGACCCAGTACTTC
CDR3: CASSGAGSGETQYF

size: -
J: TRBJ1-2
V: TRBV7-2
D: TRBD1
DNA: TGTGCCAGCAGCATATACAAACAGGGGAAAAAAGCTAACTATGGCTACACCTTC
CDR3: CASSIYKQGKKANYGYTF

size: -
J: TRBJ2-1
V: TRBV9
D: TRBD1
DNA: TGTGCCAGCAGCGTAGAGGGACAGGGGAAAAATGAGCAGTTCTTC
CDR3: CASSVEGQGKNEQFF

size: -
J: TRBJ2-1
V: TRBV11-3
D: -
DNA: TGTGCCAGCAGCGTGGACTGGTACAATGAGCAGTTCTTC
CDR3: CASSVDWYNEQFF

size: -
J: TRBJ1-2
V: TRBV28
D: -
DNA: TGTGCCAGCATTGTTGCAGGGAAGAACTATGGCTACACCTTC
CDR3: CASIVAGKNYGYTF

size: -
J: TRBJ1-4
V: TRBV28
D: TRBD1
DNA: TGTGCCAGCAGTTTCCTTGGGACAGGCAAGGAACTGTTTTTT
CDR3: CASSFLGTGKELFF

size: -
J: TRBJ2-7
V: TRBV5-1
D: TRBD2
DNA: TGCGCCAGCAGCACGGGACTAGCGGTCTCCTACGAGCAGTACTTC
CDR3: CASSTGLAVSYEQYF

size: -
J: TRBJ2-1
V: TRBV4-2
D: TRBD2
DNA: TGTGCCAGCAGCCAAGAACTAGCGGTATACAATGAGCAGTTCTTC
CDR3: CASSQELAVYNEQFF

size: -
J: TRBJ2-7
V: TRBV2
D: TRBD1
DNA: TGTGCCAGCTACCCAGGGGGCGGCGAGCAGTACTTC
CDR3: CASYPGGGEQYF

size: -
J: TRBJ2-3
V: TRBV18
D: TRBD1
DNA: TGTGCCAGCTCACTGGGACAGGGCGGAGATACGCAGTATTTT
CDR3: CASSLGQGGDTQYF

size: once
J: TRBJ1-4
V: TRBV4-1
D: TRBD1
DNA: TGCGCCAGCAGCCGACAGGGTGGTGAAAAACTGTTTTTT
CDR3: CASSRQGGEKLFF